These 31 T cell receptor beta chains share one sample of origin, sequenced in a study of T cell repertoires in cytomegalovirus infection. TCRdb ran MiXCR on the reads and lists one entry per CDR3 protein. The sample consists of roughly 500,000 distinct CDR3 sequences, 15% to 20% of them appearing once. The sequenced sample consisted of CD8+ T cells from PBMCs. The receptors come from a human donor in good health (CMV status not recorded). Some clones in this sample may be carry-over from other donors' samples.

This clonotype was recorded at least ten times. This chain connects TRBV14 to TRBJ2-7; D may be TRBD1 (6 bases). The CDR3 totals 14 residues. V lost 1 base and J lost 1, with 8 bases in between. The germline gives CDR1 SGHDN, CDR2 FVKESK. The CDR3 protein is CASSQARGSYEQYF. CDR3 bases: TGTGCCAGCAGCCAAGCTAGGGGGTCCTACGAGCAGTACTTC.

A remark on this clonotype: At one end the junction does not follow the germline gene, possibly because of a read error. V is TRBV20-1 and J is TRBJ1-1; unclear D gene. Germline lookup yields CDR1 DFQATT and CDR2 SNEGSKA (reference sequence). The CDR3 totals 13 residues. The DNA of the CDR3 is TGCAGTGCAGGACGGAGGATGAACACTGAAGATTTCTTT. Translating gives CSAGRRMNTEDFF.

To note about this clonotype: A clone one base away is much larger, so this may be a read error. The chain links TRBV6-6 to TRBJ2-7; D may be TRBD2 (6 bases). V was shortened by 11 bases and J by 5 bases, with 16 bases between the two germline ends. Germline CDR1 reads MNHNY; CDR2 reads SVGAGI (reference sequence). The CDR3 totals 12 residues. The CDR3 sequence is CAAGPLGDEQYF. The CDR3 region has the DNA TGTGCCGCGGGACCTCTGGGGGACGAGCAGTACTTC.

The rearrangement uses TRBV3-1 and TRBJ2-1, with 8 bases identical to TRBD1. The CDR3 consists of 17 residues. Germline CDR1 and CDR2: LGHDT and YNNKEL (reference sequence). With V trimmed by 5 bases and J by 7 bases, 16 bases remained unmatched. This chain's CDR3 is CASSSLNPPGQANEQFF. CDR3 nucleotides: TGTGCCAGCAGCTCTCTAAACCCACCGGGACAGGCTAATGAGCAGTTCTTC.

The rearrangement joins TRBV4-2 to TRBJ2-7; D ambiguous. CDR1 is LGHNA and CDR2 is YNFKEQ in the germline V gene. This CDR3 contains 12 residues. Trimming shortened V by 3 bases and J by 6 bases, and 9 bases separated the two germline ends. Here the CDR3 DNA reads TGTGCCAGCAGCCAGCCGGATGGCGAGCAGTACTTC. As protein: CASSQPDGEQYF.

This clonotype was picked up a small number of times. The rearrangement uses TRBV27 and TRBJ1-1; no reliable D call. Germline CDR1 reads MNHEY; CDR2 reads SMNVEV (reference sequence). The germline V and J ends were trimmed by 5 bases and 4 bases, with 20 bases remaining between them. The CDR3 length is 16 residues. The CDR3 spells CASSDVGRGWGTEAFF. DNA of the CDR3: TGTGCCAGCAGTGACGTAGGTCGGGGTTGGGGCACTGAAGCTTTCTTT.

In this sample, this clonotype turned up a few times. The chain links TRBV3-1 to TRBJ2-1; no definite D call. The CDR3 sequence is 15 residues long. Germline CDR1 LGHDT, CDR2 YNNKEL (reference sequence). The V and J ends lost 3 bases and 4 bases respectively, with 13 bases between them. The CDR3 coding sequence is TGTGCCAGCAGCCAGGTAGCCCGTCGGTACAATGAGCAGTTCTTC. Protein sequence: CASSQVARRYNEQFF.

The rearrangement links TRBV27 to TRBJ1-2; tentative D call: TRBD1 (5 bases). This CDR3 contains 14 residues. The V end lost 3 bases, the J end lost 5 bases, and 13 bases lay between the germline ends. CDR1 is MNHEY, CDR2 SMNVEV, per germline (reference sequence). CDR3 loop: CASSLTTGPYGYTF. The CDR3 DNA reads TGTGCCAGCAGTTTGACTACAGGTCCTTATGGCTACACCTTC.

In this sample, this clonotype turned up many times. The CDR3 DNA is TGTGCCAGCAGTCCCCCCCTTGTGGCCTACAATGAGCAGTTCTTC. Translation: CASSPPLVAYNEQFF. This chain joins TRBV27 and TRBJ2-1; D remains ambiguous. CDR3 length: 15 residues. Trimming took off 5 bases at V and 2 bases at J, with 13 bases between the two ends. Germline lookup yields CDR1 MNHEY and CDR2 SMNVEV (reference sequence).

This clonotype has only a few counts. The rearrangement uses TRBV28 and TRBJ1-6; possibly TRBD1 for D (6 bases). This CDR3 has 15 amino acids. V was cut by 4 bases and J by 10 bases, with 17 bases left in between. The germline V gene has CDR1 MDHEN and CDR2 SYDVKM. The CDR3 here is CASSSLGALGSPLHF. DNA for the CDR3: TGTGCCAGCAGTTCCTTGGGGGCCTTAGGGTCACCCCTCCACTTT. Looking up the rest from reference TRBV28 and TRBJ1-6 gives the full variable domain: DVKVTQSSRYLVKRTGEKVFLECVQDMDHENMFWYRQDPGLGLRLIYFSYDVKMKEKGDIPEGYSVSREKKERFSLILESASTNQTSMYLCASSSLGALGSPLHFGNGTRLTVT.

V is TRBV12-3 or TRBV12-4 and J is TRBJ1-5, with TRBD1 as a possible D gene (6 bases). Deletions cut 2 bases from V and 8 bases from J, with 7 bases between. This CDR3 region has 12 residues. The CDR3 reads CASSLTGKPQHF. CDR3 sequence (DNA): TGTGCCAGCAGTTTAACAGGGAAGCCCCAGCATTTT.

The V gene is TRBV20-1, the J gene TRBJ1-1; D unresolved. V was shortened by 1 base and J by 1 base, with 13 bases between the two germline ends. Germline CDR1 is DFQATT and CDR2 is SNEGSKA (reference sequence). CDR3 length: 15 residues. CDR3 nucleotides: TGCAGTGCTAGAGCGCACCTCCTTGGGAACACTGAAGCTTTCTTT. This gives the protein CSARAHLLGNTEAFF.

This sequence joins TRBV3-1 and TRBJ2-1; 14 positions agree with TRBD2. Germline CDR1 LGHDT, CDR2 YNNKEL (reference sequence). This CDR3 has 18 residues. With 1 base clipped from V and 3 bases from J, the junction kept 5 bases outside the gene matches. The CDR3 spells CASSQVYGLAGGYNEQFF. The DNA for the CDR3 is TGTGCCAGCAGCCAAGTTTACGGACTAGCGGGGGGCTACAATGAGCAGTTCTTC.

The chain has TRBV27 and TRBJ2-2, with 9 bases fitting TRBD1. Per germline, CDR1 MNHEY and CDR2 SMNVEV (reference sequence). Losses at the gene ends were 6 bases for V and 6 bases for J; bases not matched to a gene: 11. The length of the CDR3 is 16 residues. CDR3 DNA: TGTGCCAGCAGCCGGGCGGGAAGACAGGGGGCCGGGGAGCTGTTTTTT. It encodes CASSRAGRQGAGELFF.

The J gene is TRBJ1-2, the V gene TRBV7-9; perhaps TRBD1 as D (6 bases). CDR1 is SEHNR, CDR2 FQNEAQ, per germline (reference sequence). The CDR3 spans 13 residues. V shed 5 bases and J shed 6 bases, with 13 bases lying between them. This CDR3 reads CASSPKGGNGYTF. CDR3 coding DNA: TGTGCCAGCAGCCCGAAAGGGGGGAATGGCTACACCTTC.

This clonotype was detected a few times. The chain uses TRBV29-1 and TRBJ1-2, with D unclear. Germline assignment: CDR1 SQVTM and CDR2 ANQGSEA. Between the trimmed V and J ends, which lost 1 base and 4 bases, there was a span of 10 bases. The CDR3 has 13 residues. The CDR3 spells CSVEGGGPYGYTF. CDR3 nucleotides: TGCAGCGTTGAAGGAGGTGGACCCTATGGCTACACCTTC.

V usage is TRBV20-1 and J usage is TRBJ2-1; 8 bases agree with TRBD2. After removal of 6 bases from V and 0 bases from J, the junction contained 13 bases not matched to a gene. Germline CDR1 and CDR2: DFQATT and SNEGSKA (reference sequence). This CDR3 has 17 residues. CDR3 region: CSAPGGGVPSSYNEQFF. CDR3 sequence (DNA): TGCAGTGCCCCCGGGGGGGGGGTACCCAGCTCCTACAATGAGCAGTTCTTC.

This clonotype came up many times. V is TRBV12-3 or TRBV12-4 and J is TRBJ2-1, with 8 bases identical to TRBD2. The CDR3 is made up of 14 amino acids. The V segment lost 1 base and the J segment 6 bases; nucleotides outside the gene matches: 2. DNA of the CDR3: TGTGCCAGCAGTTTAGGGCTAGCGGGCAATGAGCAGTTCTTC. Its protein is CASSLGLAGNEQFF.

Note on this clonotype: A read error is likely, as this CDR3 ends without the conserved phenylalanine or tryptophan. The chain links TRBV12-3 or TRBV12-4 to TRBJ2-1; 11 nucleotides line up with TRBD2. The CDR3 totals 14 residues. Trimming removed 7 bases from V and 12 bases from J; junction bases left unmatched: 11. The CDR3 spells CASMGSGGGDVQFL. In DNA, the CDR3 is TGTGCCAGCATGGGTAGCGGGGGGGGGGATGTGCAGTTCTTA.

This rearrangement joins TRBV19 to TRBJ2-4; D remains ambiguous. Per the germline V gene, CDR1 is LNHDA and CDR2 is SQIVND (reference sequence). V lost 7 bases and J lost 1, with 5 bases in between. This CDR3 comprises 12 residues. In DNA, the CDR3 is TGTGCCAGTATCGGCGCCAAAAACATTCAGTACTTC. This gives the protein CASIGAKNIQYF.

This chain joins TRBV6-5 and TRBJ2-1; TRBD1 or TRBD2 may be the D gene (5 bases each). CDR3 size: 16 residues. With 6 bases removed from V and 5 bases from J, the gap between germline ends came to 20 bases. The germline gives CDR1 MNHEY, CDR2 SVGAGI. CDR3 loop: CASSPRAFEGHNEQFF. The CDR3 DNA reads as TGTGCCAGCAGCCCTAGGGCATTTGAGGGGCACAATGAGCAGTTCTTC.

This clonotype was observed at least ten times. The V call is TRBV7-3, the J call TRBJ2-1; 13 bases fit TRBD2. Trimming at V came to 5 bases and at J to 4 bases, leaving 8 bases not matched to a gene. The CDR3 consists of 17 residues. Germline values: CDR1 SGHTA, CDR2 FQGTGA. The CDR3 DNA is TGTGCCAGCAGCCCAGAGGGACTAGCGGGACTATACAATGAGCAGTTCTTC. It is translated as CASSPEGLAGLYNEQFF. The full variable domain, completed using reference TRBV7-3 and TRBJ2-1, is GAGVSQTPSNKVTEKGKYVELRCDPISGHTALYWYRQSLGQGPEFLIYFQGTGAADDSGLPNDRFFAVRPEGSVSTLKIQRTERGDSAVYLCASSPEGLAGLYNEQFFGPGTRLTVL.

This clonotype was counted ten times or more. The CDR3 spells CASSYNSNTEAFF. Here the CDR3 DNA reads TGTGCCAGCAGTTACAATTCGAACACTGAAGCTTTCTTT. This chain links TRBV6-5 with TRBJ1-1; no clear D. Germline lookup yields CDR1 MNHEY and CDR2 SVGAGI. The CDR3 length is 13 residues. V lost 2 bases and J 1 base, leaving 5 bases between the germline ends.

This clonotype has ten or more counts. This chain joins TRBV7-2 and TRBJ1-4, with D perhaps matching TRBD1 (5 bases). The CDR3 extends over 12 amino acids. Trimming stripped 6 bases from V and 5 bases from J, with 7 bases between. Germline V lookup: CDR1 SGHTA, CDR2 FQGNSA. CDR3 DNA sequence: TGTGCCAGCAGGGGGGTCAATGAAAAACTGTTTTTT. Translating gives CASRGVNEKLFF.

The genes are TRBV5-6 and TRBJ1-1; D gene ambiguous. The germline V gene encodes CDR1 SGHDT and CDR2 YYEEEE. The CDR3 length is 14 residues. V lost 4 bases and J 2 bases, leaving 12 bases between the germline ends. CDR3 in amino acids: CASSQLGSNTEAFF. In DNA form, the CDR3 reads TGTGCCAGCAGCCAATTGGGCAGTAACACTGAAGCTTTCTTT.

V gene TRBV9 combines with J gene TRBJ2-1; D is unclear. Trimming shortened V by 0 bases and J by 10 bases, and 14 bases separated the two germline ends. CDR1 is SGDLS and CDR2 is YYNGEE in the germline V gene. The CDR3 spans 14 residues. CDR3 DNA sequence: TGTGCCAGCAGCGTAGATACAGCCCTTGAGGAGCAGTTCTTC. Protein sequence: CASSVDTALEEQFF.

Only a few counts were recorded for this clonotype. The chain combines TRBV20-1 with TRBJ2-2; D is unresolved. V shed 2 bases and J shed 1 base, with 5 bases lying between them. Germline V CDR1 and CDR2: DFQATT, SNEGSKA (reference sequence). The CDR3 runs to 13 residues. CDR3 sequence: CSARTENTGELFF. The CDR3, as DNA: TGCAGTGCTAGAACGGAGAACACCGGGGAGCTGTTTTTT.

A note on this clonotype: A clone one base away is much larger, so this may be a read error. This is likely a read error, given that the CDR3 carries no conserved phenylalanine or tryptophan at its end. The DNA is omitted, as the CDR3 cannot be located on it reliably, and the CDR3 follows TCRdb's listing. The V and J genes are TRBV27 and TRBJ2-7. The CDR3 length equals 13 residues, ends included. Germline CDR1 MNHEY, CDR2 SMNVEV (reference sequence). The CDR3 sequence is CASSFGDSLVEYL.

This clonotype was recorded a few times. CDR3 protein: CASSNQLTEVSNQPQHF. In nucleotides, the CDR3 is TGTGCCAGTAGTAACCAATTAACAGAAGTGAGCAATCAGCCCCAGCATTTT. V and J are TRBV19 and TRBJ1-5; D is undetermined. The CDR3 has 17 amino acids. The V gene lost 4 bases and the J gene lost 1 base, with 17 bases spanning the gap. Germline loops: CDR1 LNHDA, CDR2 SQIVND (reference sequence).

This clonotype was observed a handful of times. The genes are TRBV2 and TRBJ2-7; D may match TRBD1 or TRBD2 (5 bases each). The length of the CDR3 is 12 residues. The V and J ends lost 10 bases and 2 bases respectively, with 12 bases between them. Germline V gene sequence: CDR1 SNHLY, CDR2 FYNNEI. CDR3 nucleotide sequence: TGTGCCACCGGGGACGTCCCCTACGAGCAGTACTTC. This translates into CATGDVPYEQYF.

The chain carries TRBV5-1 and TRBJ2-1; a possible D gene is TRBD1 (5 bases). V lost 2 bases to trimming and J lost 8 bases, with 11 bases between them. In germline, CDR1 is SGHRS, CDR2 YFSETQ. This CDR3 region has 13 residues. CDR3 sequence: CASSFPKGYEQFF. The CDR3 nucleotides read TGCGCCAGCAGCTTCCCCAAGGGGTATGAGCAGTTCTTC.